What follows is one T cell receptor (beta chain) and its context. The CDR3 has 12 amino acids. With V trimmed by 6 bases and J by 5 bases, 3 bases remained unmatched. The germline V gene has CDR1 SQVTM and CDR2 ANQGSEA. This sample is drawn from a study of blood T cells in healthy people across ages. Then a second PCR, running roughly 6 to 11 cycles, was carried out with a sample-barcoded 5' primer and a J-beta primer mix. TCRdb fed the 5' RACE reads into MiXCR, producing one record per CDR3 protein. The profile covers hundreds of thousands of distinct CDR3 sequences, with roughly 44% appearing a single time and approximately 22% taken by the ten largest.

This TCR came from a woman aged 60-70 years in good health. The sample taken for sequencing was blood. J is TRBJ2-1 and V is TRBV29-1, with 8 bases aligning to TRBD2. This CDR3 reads CSVGGGHNEQFF. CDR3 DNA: TGCAGCGTAGGCGGGGGGCACAATGAGCAGTTCTTC.